The rows below give T cell receptor beta chains drawn from one sample of a study of T cells after yellow fever vaccination. TCRdb used MiXCR to reprocess the 5' RACE reads, holding one entry per CDR3 protein. The data contain approximately 600,000 distinct CDR3 sequences, around 12% of them singletons. The material was PBMCs, obtained on the day of the yellow fever booster vaccination. These receptor sequences come from a man in his thirties or forties who received the YFV17D yellow fever vaccine. The CDR3 runs from the conserved cysteine through the conserved F or W. A D gene is named only where the DNA matches it firmly. Clone size is shown for a subset of rows, as once, few, many or a class of expanded clone.

J gene | V gene | D gene | clone size | CDR3 protein | CDR3 DNA
TRBJ2-5 | TRBV20-1 | - | few | CSALGRFETQYF | TGCAGTGCTTTGGGCCGTTTTGAGACCCAGTACTTC
TRBJ2-7 | TRBV5-6 | - | few | CASSRGLPQYF | TGTGCCAGCAGCCGTGGACTTCCTCAGTACTTC
TRBJ2-3 | TRBV6-2/TRBV6-3 | TRBD2 | few | CASSYSSREDTQYF | TGTGCCAGCAGTTACTCGTCGCGGGAGGATACGCAGTATTTT
TRBJ2-1 | TRBV6-2/TRBV6-3 | - | - | CASSYLRKGSYNEQFF | TGTGCCAGCAGTTACTTACGGAAGGGGTCCTACAATGAGCAGTTCTTC
TRBJ2-1 | TRBV5-6 | - | - | CASSLGIGEADEQFF | TGTGCCAGCAGCTTGGGAATAGGGGAGGCGGATGAGCAGTTCTTC
TRBJ1-1 | TRBV7-2 | - | - | CASSLTFRGLAFF | TGTGCCAGCAGCCTGACTTTTCGGGGCTTAGCTTTCTTT
TRBJ1-1 | TRBV18 | TRBD1 | many | CASSQGQANTEAFF | TGTGCCAGCTCCCAGGGACAGGCGAACACTGAAGCTTTCTTT
TRBJ2-2 | TRBV10-1 | - | - | CASKLDANTGELFF | TGCGCCAGCAAGTTAGACGCGAACACCGGGGAGCTGTTTTTT
TRBJ1-2 | TRBV20-1 | - | - | CCARVWVGVANYGYTF | TGCTGTGCTAGGGTCTGGGTCGGGGTGGCTAACTATGGCTACACCTTC
TRBJ2-5 | TRBV20-1 | TRBD2 | - | CSAPRAGTMETQYF | TGCAGTGCACCCCGGGCGGGGACTATGGAGACCCAGTACTTC
TRBJ2-7 | TRBV20-1 | - | - | CSAMKGSDYEQYF | TGCAGTGCTATGAAGGGCTCCGACTACGAGCAGTACTTC
TRBJ2-1 | TRBV6-2/TRBV6-3 | TRBD2 | - | CASSLAGEGFF | TGTGCCAGCAGTCTAGCGGGAGAAGGGTTCTTC
TRBJ2-3 | TRBV11-1 | TRBD2 | few | CASSLLAGRAGMADTQYF | TGTGCCAGCAGCTTACTAGCGGGACGAGCGGGGATGGCAGATACGCAGTATTTT
TRBJ2-7 | TRBV3-1 | - | - | CASSQLDSSGGQYF | TGTGCCAGCAGCCAATTGGATTCCTCGGGTGGACAGTACTTC
TRBJ2-7 | TRBV6-5 | TRBD2 | - | CASSYSVTSGSYEQYF | TGTGCCAGCAGTTACTCTGTGACTAGCGGGAGCTACGAGCAGTACTTC
TRBJ2-2 | TRBV7-2 | - | few | CASSPGPAGELFF | TGTGCCAGCAGCCCCGGCCCCGCCGGGGAGCTGTTTTTT
TRBJ2-7 | TRBV27 | - | few | CASSFDTGEQYF | TGTGCCAGCAGTTTTGACACGGGAGAGCAGTACTTC
TRBJ1-4 | TRBV20-1 | - | - | CSAGGGRGKLFF | TGCAGTGCGGGGGGGGGGCGCGGGAAACTGTTTTTT
TRBJ1-1 | TRBV5-1 | TRBD1 | few | CASSFQQGRVTEAFF | TGCGCCAGCAGCTTTCAACAGGGGCGCGTTACTGAAGCTTTCTTT
TRBJ2-4 | TRBV7-8 | TRBD2 | many | CASSIGLAEGGRAKNIQYF | TGTGCCAGCAGCATAGGACTAGCGGAGGGAGGGAGAGCCAAAAACATTCAGTACTTC
TRBJ1-1 | TRBV7-9 | - | - | CASSPVAGRNTEAFF | TGTGCCAGCAGCCCTGTGGCAGGGCGGAACACTGAAGCTTTCTTT
TRBJ1-6 | TRBV20-1 | TRBD1 | few | CSATVGTGGQVVNSPLHF | TGCAGTGCTACAGTGGGGACAGGGGGTCAGGTGGTAAATTCACCCCTCCACTTT
TRBJ2-3 | TRBV5-1 | TRBD2 | many | CASSPEAGGPGTDTQYF | TGCGCCAGCAGCCCCGAGGCGGGAGGGCCGGGCACAGATACGCAGTATTTT
TRBJ2-1 | TRBV12-3/TRBV12-4 | - | few | CASTTRGGNEQFF | TGTGCCAGCACTACAAGGGGGGGAAATGAGCAGTTCTTC
TRBJ2-1 | TRBV5-4 | - | - | CASSLVWSSYNEQFF | TGTGCCAGCAGCTTGGTCTGGAGCTCCTACAATGAGCAGTTCTTC
TRBJ2-1 | TRBV20-1 | - | - | CSAKTGTQTPWFF | TGCAGTGCGAAAACCGGGACTCAAACCCCTTGGTTCTTC
TRBJ2-5 | TRBV29-1 | - | - | CSVASRGPQETQYF | TGCAGCGTCGCCAGCCGAGGTCCACAAGAGACCCAGTACTTC
TRBJ1-5 | TRBV19 | - | few | CASSQQQGTRQPQHF | TGTGCCAGTAGCCAACAACAGGGCACGAGGCAGCCCCAGCATTTT
TRBJ1-5 | TRBV30 | - | - | CAWSARGLGPQHF | TGTGCCTGGAGTGCCCGGGGCTTGGGGCCCCAGCATTTT
TRBJ2-5 | TRBV7-9 | - | few | CASSHEGGIGVTQYF | TGTGCCAGCAGCCATGAGGGGGGGATCGGCGTGACCCAGTACTTC
TRBJ2-7 | TRBV18 | - | few | CASSPGRQYEQYF | TGTGCCAGCTCACCGGGACGCCAGTACGAGCAGTACTTC
TRBJ1-3 | TRBV19 | - | few | CASKWKSSGNTIYF | TGTGCCAGTAAGTGGAAGAGCTCTGGAAACACCATATATTTT
TRBJ2-1 | TRBV5-1 | - | many | CASSQEAGYNEQFF | TGCGCCAGCAGCCAGGAGGCGGGATACAATGAGCAGTTCTTC
TRBJ2-1 | TRBV12-3/TRBV12-4 | - | - | CASAPPMGILGNEQFF | TGTGCCAGCGCCCCCCCGATGGGGATCCTGGGCAATGAGCAGTTCTTC
TRBJ2-2 | TRBV7-8 | TRBD2 | - | CASSSHGRTGELFF | TGTGCCAGCAGCTCCCACGGGAGGACCGGGGAGCTGTTTTTT
TRBJ1-5 | TRBV6-5 | - | few | CASSYGRDLNQPQHF | TGTGCCAGCAGTTACGGTCGGGACCTCAATCAGCCCCAGCATTTT
TRBJ1-5 | TRBV27 | - | few | CATGVYSNQPQHF | TGTGCCACCGGGGTTTATAGCAATCAGCCCCAGCATTTT
TRBJ2-5 | TRBV20-1 | - | - | CSAERTAQETQYF | TGCAGTGCTGAACGGACAGCCCAAGAGACCCAGTACTTC
TRBJ2-7 | TRBV5-1 | TRBD2 | - | CASSSGPGKGGEQYF | TGCGCCAGCAGCTCCGGACCGGGAAAGGGAGGGGAGCAGTACTTC
TRBJ1-1 | TRBV3-1 | - | few | CASSQGEFPEAFF | TGTGCCAGCAGCCAAGGGGAGTTCCCTGAAGCTTTCTTT
TRBJ2-1 | TRBV7-2 | TRBD2 | - | CASSLEREAPYNEQFF | TGTGCCAGCAGCTTAGAGCGGGAGGCCCCATACAATGAGCAGTTCTTC